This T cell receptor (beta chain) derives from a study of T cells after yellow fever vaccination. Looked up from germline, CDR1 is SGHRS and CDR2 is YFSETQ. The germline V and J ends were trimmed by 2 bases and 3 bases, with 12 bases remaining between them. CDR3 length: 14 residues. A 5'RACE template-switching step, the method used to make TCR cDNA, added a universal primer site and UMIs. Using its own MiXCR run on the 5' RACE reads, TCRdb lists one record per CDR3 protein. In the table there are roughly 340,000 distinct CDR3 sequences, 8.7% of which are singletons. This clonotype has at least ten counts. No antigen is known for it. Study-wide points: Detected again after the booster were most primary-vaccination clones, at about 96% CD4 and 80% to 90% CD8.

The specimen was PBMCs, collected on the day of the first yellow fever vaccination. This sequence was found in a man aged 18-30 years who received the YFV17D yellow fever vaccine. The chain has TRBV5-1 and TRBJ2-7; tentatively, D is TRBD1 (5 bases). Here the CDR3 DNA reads TGCGCCAGCAGCTTCCAGGGAACAAACTACGAGCAGTACTTC. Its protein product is CASSFQGTNYEQYF.